This is a list of T cell receptor beta chains from one sample in a study of cytomegalovirus exposure and HLA in healthy donors. Generated by immunoSEQ multiplex PCR, the TCRdb table keeps only in-frame clones and is missing some. The sample lists 100,000 to 150,000 clones; approximately 88% were seen once. What was sequenced was PBMCs. These receptors came from a man aged 18 to 29 in good health and CMV-seronegative. The conserved cysteine and the conserved F or W are not part of the CDR3 here.

CDR3: AISDRTGGNSPLH; J: TRBJ1-6; V: TRBV10-3
CDR3: ASSRAGLALPGELF; J: TRBJ2-2; V: TRBV7-2
CDR3: ASSQEGVRSGNTIY; J: TRBJ1-3; V: TRBV4-1
CDR3: ASRRTGAYGYT; J: TRBJ1-2; V: TRBV5-6
CDR3: AISGDTGSGETQY; J: TRBJ2-5; V: TRBV10-3
CDR3: ASSQAWTGDAYEQY; J: TRBJ2-7; V: TRBV4-3
CDR3: ASSFRGAPGVYEQY; J: TRBJ2-7; V: TRBV4-1
CDR3: ASSKSGTSGGGGELF; J: TRBJ2-2; V: TRBV7-2
CDR3: ASSPTAGGPNQPQH; J: TRBJ1-5; V: TRBV4-1
CDR3: ASSLGQANSSYEQY; J: TRBJ2-7; V: TRBV5-7
CDR3: ASSPGRNYGYT; J: TRBJ1-2; V: TRBV7-6
CDR3: ASSDGVQETQY; J: TRBJ2-5; V: TRBV5-6
CDR3: ASSGTSGGAQETQY; J: TRBJ2-5; V: TRBV5-1
CDR3: ASSPRVGGASGNTIY; J: TRBJ1-3; V: TRBV28
CDR3: ASSPGLGRIYEQY; J: TRBJ2-7; V: TRBV27
CDR3: ASSDSVHTGSETQY; J: TRBJ2-5; V: TRBV2
CDR3: ASSSLSSGANVLT; J: TRBJ2-6; V: TRBV5-1